This TCR beta chain originates from a study of cytomegalovirus exposure and HLA in healthy donors. Study-wide results and limits: Confirmation in vitro established that a few CMV-associated chains were specific for CMV antigens. It was in a later analysis that TCR association rates were seen to vary by HLA locus, highest for DRB1 and lowest for HLA-C.

Per germline, CDR1 SGHRS and CDR2 YFSETQ. CDR3 length: 15 amino acids. The V segment lost 1 base and the J segment 6 bases; nucleotides outside the gene matches: 4. 13 Jbeta primers and 60 Vbeta primers were used for the PCR. In the original processing: Roughly 10 million shared chains were among approximately 80 million unique TCR beta chains counted in a later analysis. The assay was immunoSEQ multiplex PCR, and TCRdb's table has in-frame clones only and misses some. V, J and clone size derive from that table, while D and trimming were established from the DNA sequence. In the table there are 200,000 to 250,000 clones, 70% to 85% of which are singletons. On this clone itself: Its antigen remains unidentified.

The chain links TRBV5-1 to TRBJ1-4, with 9 bases aligning to TRBD1. Sequencing was carried out using PBMCs. This TCR derives from a man aged 50 or older in good health and CMV-seronegative. The CDR3 bases are TGCGCCAGCAGCTTGTACAGGGGGCCGGATGAAAAACTGTTTTTT. It specifies CASSLYRGPDEKLFF.